This T cell receptor (beta chain) was documented in a study of beta chain features in type 1 diabetes. Remarks on this clone: The antigen is unknown.

Findings and limits, study-wide: There was no resolution here of whether HLA type influences TCRB rearrangement.

Unmatched junction bases numbered 14, after V lost 6 bases and J lost 7 bases. Germline values: CDR1 LNHDA, CDR2 SQIVND (reference sequence). This CDR3 has 17 amino acids. Of the isolated RNA, all was reverse transcribed, and so the sequenced material was expressed TCRB transcripts. Profiling relied on immunoSEQ multiplex PCR, and the TCRdb table lists in-frame clones only, not all of them. The sample contains a few hundred thousand clones, roughly an eighth of which appear only once. This clonotype originated in a man between 18 and 35 years old in good health. The source material was naive CD4+ T cells from blood. The chain has TRBV19 and TRBJ2-6, with TRBD2 identical over 8 bases. The CDR3: CASRDILAARSANVLTF. CDR3 bases: TGTGCCAGTAGGGACATACTAGCGGCTAGGTCCGCCAACGTCCTGACTTTC.